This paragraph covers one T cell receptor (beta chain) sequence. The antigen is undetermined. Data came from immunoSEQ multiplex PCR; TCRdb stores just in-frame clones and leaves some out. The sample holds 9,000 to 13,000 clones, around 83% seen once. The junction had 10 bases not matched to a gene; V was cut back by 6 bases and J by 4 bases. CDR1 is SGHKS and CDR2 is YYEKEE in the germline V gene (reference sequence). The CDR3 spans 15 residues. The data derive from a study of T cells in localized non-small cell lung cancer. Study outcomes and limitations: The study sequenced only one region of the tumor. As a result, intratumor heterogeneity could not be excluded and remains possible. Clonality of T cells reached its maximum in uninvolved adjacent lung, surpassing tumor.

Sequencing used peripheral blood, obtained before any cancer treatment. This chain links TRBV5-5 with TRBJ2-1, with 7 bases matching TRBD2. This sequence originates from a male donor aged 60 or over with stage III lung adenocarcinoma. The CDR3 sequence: CASTDTGGLYNEQFF. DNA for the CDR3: TGTGCCAGCACCGATACGGGGGGACTTTACAATGAGCAGTTCTTC. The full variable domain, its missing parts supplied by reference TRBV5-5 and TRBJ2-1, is DAGVTQSPTHLIKTRGQQVTLRCSPISGHKSVSWYQQVLGQGPQFIFQYYEKEERGRGNFPDRFSARQFPNYSSELNVNALLLGDSALYLCASTDTGGLYNEQFFGPGTRLTVL.